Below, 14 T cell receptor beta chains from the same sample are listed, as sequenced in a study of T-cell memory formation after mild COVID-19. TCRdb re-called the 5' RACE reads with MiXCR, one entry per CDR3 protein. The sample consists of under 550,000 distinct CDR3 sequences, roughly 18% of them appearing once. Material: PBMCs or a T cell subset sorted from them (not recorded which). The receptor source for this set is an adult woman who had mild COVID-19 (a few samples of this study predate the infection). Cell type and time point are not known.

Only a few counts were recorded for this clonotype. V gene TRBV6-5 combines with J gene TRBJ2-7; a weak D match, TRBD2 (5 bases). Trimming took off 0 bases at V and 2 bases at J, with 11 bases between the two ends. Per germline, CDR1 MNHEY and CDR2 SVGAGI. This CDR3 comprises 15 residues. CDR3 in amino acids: CASSYSRGSAYEQYF. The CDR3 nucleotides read TGTGCCAGCAGTTACTCGAGAGGGAGCGCCTACGAGCAGTACTTC.

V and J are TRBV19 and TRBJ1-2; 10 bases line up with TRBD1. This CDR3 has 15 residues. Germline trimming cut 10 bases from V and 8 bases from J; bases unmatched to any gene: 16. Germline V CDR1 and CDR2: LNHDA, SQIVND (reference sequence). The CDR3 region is CATRQGRGTGDGYTF. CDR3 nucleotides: TGTGCCACCAGGCAGGGGCGCGGGACAGGGGACGGCTACACCTTC. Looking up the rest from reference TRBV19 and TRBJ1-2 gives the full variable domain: DGGITQSPKYLFRKEGQNVTLSCEQNLNHDAMYWYRQDPGQGLRLIYYSQIVNDFQKGDIAEGYSVSREKKESFPLTVTSAQKNPTAFYLCATRQGRGTGDGYTFGSGTRLTVV.

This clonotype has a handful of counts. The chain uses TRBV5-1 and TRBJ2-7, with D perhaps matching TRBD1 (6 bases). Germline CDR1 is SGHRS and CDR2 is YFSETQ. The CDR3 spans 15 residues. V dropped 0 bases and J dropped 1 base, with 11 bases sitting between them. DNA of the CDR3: TGCGCCAGCAGCTTGGAAATTCAGGGGTCCTACGAGCAGTACTTC. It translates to CASSLEIQGSYEQYF.

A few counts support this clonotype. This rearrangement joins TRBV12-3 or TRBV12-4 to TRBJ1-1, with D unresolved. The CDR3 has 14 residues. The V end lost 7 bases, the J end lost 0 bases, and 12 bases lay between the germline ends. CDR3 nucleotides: TGTGCCAGCACCCCTTTTGCTATGAACACTGAAGCTTTCTTT. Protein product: CASTPFAMNTEAFF.

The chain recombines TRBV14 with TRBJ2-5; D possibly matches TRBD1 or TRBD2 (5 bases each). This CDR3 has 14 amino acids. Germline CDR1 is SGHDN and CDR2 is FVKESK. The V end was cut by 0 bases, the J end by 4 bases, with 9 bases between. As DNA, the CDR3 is TGTGCCAGCAGCCAAGAGTGGGGGTTAGAGACCCAGTACTTC. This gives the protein CASSQEWGLETQYF.

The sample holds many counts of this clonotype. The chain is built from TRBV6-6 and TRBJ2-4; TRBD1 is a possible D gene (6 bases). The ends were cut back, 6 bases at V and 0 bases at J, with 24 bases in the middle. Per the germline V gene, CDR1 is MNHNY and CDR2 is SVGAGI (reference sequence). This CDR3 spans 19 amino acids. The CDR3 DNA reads TGTGCCAGCAGCGACTTGACTAACAGGGCGGCCCTAGCCAAAAACATTCAGTACTTC. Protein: CASSDLTNRAALAKNIQYF.

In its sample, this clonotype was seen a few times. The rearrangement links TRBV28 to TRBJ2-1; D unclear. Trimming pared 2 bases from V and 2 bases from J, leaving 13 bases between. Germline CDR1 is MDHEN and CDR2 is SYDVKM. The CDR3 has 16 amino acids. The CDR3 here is CASSLVSYLTYNEQFF. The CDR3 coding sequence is TGTGCCAGCAGTTTAGTTTCCTACCTGACCTACAATGAGCAGTTCTTC.

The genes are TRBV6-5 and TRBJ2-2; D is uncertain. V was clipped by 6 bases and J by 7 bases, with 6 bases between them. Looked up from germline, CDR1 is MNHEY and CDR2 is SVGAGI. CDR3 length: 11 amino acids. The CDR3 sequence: CASRSYGELFF. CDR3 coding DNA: TGTGCCAGCAGGTCCTACGGGGAGCTGTTTTTT.

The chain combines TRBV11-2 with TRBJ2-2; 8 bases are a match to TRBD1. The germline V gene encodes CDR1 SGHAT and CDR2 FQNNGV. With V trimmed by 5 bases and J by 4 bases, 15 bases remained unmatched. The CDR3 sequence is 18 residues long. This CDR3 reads CASSPGQAASGFTGELFF. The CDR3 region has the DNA TGTGCCAGCAGCCCGGGACAGGCGGCTTCTGGCTTCACCGGGGAGCTGTTTTTT.

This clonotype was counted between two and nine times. CDR3: CASSTGGPPDPEAFF. CDR3 in DNA: TGCGCCAGCTCGACAGGGGGCCCTCCCGATCCTGAAGCTTTCTTT. The rearrangement uses TRBV5-1 and TRBJ1-1; TRBD1 aligns across 10 bases. From germline, CDR1 is SGHRS and CDR2 YFSETQ. The CDR3 is 15 residues long. V lost 7 bases to trimming and J lost 6 bases; unmatched junction nucleotides: 12. Supplemented by reference TRBV5-1 and TRBJ1-1, the full variable domain reads KAGVTQTPRYLIKTRGQQVTLSCSPISGHRSVSWYQQTPGQGLQFLFEYFSETQRNKGNFPGRFSGRQFSNSRSEMNVSTLELGDSALYLCASSTGGPPDPEAFFGQGTRLTVV.

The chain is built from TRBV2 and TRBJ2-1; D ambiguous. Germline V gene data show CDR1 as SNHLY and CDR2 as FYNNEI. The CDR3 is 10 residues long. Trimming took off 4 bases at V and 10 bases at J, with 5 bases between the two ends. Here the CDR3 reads CASSVREQFF. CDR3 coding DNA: TGTGCCAGCAGTGTTAGGGAGCAGTTCTTC.

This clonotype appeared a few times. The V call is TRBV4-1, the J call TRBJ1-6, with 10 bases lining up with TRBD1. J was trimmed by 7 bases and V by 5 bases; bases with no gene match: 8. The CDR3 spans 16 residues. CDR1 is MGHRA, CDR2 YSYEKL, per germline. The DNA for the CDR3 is TGCGCCAGCAGCTCCCCCCCGGGACAGGGGAATTCACCCCTCCACTTT. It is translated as CASSSPPGQGNSPLHF.

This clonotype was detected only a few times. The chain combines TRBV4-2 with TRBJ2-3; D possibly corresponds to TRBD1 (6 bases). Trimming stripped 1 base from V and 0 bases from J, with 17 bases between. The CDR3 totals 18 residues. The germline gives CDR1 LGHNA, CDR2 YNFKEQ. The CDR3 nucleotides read TGTGCCAGCAGCCAAGCGGGGCGGTCGGACAGTAGCACAGATACGCAGTATTTT. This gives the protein CASSQAGRSDSSTDTQYF.

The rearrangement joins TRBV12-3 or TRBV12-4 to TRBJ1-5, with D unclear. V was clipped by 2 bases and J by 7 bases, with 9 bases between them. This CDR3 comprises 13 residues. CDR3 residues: CASSLLSTQPQHF. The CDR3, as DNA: TGTGCCAGCAGTTTACTTAGCACACAGCCCCAGCATTTT.